The text below deals with one TCR beta chain. The antigen is not known. Naive CD8 cells were CD45RO-negative, positively selected for CCR7, excluding terminally differentiated effector memory CD45RA+ cells. This specimen comes from a study of shared clonotypes between healthy human individuals. Regarding the study as a whole: Non-shared clonotypes showed lower generation probabilities than clonotypes common to all four donors.

Unmatched junction bases numbered 5, after V lost 6 bases and J lost 2 bases. CDR1 is MNHEY, CDR2 SMNVEV, per germline (reference sequence). The CDR3 is 14 amino acids. The method was immunoSEQ multiplex PCR; TCRdb's version includes in-frame clones alone and lacks a portion of them. The sample lists 1.5 million to 2.5 million clones, about 94% occurring once. This receptor was identified in a man between 18 and 29 years old in good health. The specimen was naive CD8+ T cells sorted from blood. This chain connects TRBV27 to TRBJ2-7, with 9 bases identical to TRBD2. CDR3 DNA sequence: TGTGCCAGCAGCAGGCGCGGGGGGGCCTACGAGCAGTACTTC. This encodes CASSRRGGAYEQYF.